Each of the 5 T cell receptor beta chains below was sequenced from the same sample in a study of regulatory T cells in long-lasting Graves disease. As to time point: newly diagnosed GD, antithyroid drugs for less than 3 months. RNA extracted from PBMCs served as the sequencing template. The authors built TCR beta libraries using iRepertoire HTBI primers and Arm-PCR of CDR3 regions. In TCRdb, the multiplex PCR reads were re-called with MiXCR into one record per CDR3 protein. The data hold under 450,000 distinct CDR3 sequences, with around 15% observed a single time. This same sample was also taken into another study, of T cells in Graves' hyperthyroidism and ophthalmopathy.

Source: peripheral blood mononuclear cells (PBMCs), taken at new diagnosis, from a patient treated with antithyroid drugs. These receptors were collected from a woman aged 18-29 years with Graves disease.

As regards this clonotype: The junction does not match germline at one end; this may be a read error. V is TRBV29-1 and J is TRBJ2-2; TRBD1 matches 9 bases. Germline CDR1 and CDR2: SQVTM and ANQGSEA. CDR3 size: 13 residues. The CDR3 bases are TGCAGCGTGGACAGGGGTAACACCGGGGAGCTGTCTTTT. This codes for CSVDRGNTGELSF.

The CDR3 DNA reads TGTGCCAGCAAGGCGGGGGCCGGGGAGCTGTTTTTT. Its translation is CASKAGAGELFF. V usage is TRBV3-1 and J usage is TRBJ2-2; TRBD2 agrees at 7 bases. The CDR3 sequence is 12 residues long. Germline CDR1 is LGHDT and CDR2 is YNNKEL (reference sequence). The V gene end was trimmed by 7 bases and the J gene end by 6 bases; junction bases not matched to a gene: 2.

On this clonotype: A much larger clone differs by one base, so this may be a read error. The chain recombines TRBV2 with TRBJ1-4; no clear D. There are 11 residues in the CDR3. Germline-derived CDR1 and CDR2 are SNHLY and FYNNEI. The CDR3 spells CASSGGEELFF. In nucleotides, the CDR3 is TGTGCCAGCAGTGGTGGTGAAGAACTGTTTTTT.

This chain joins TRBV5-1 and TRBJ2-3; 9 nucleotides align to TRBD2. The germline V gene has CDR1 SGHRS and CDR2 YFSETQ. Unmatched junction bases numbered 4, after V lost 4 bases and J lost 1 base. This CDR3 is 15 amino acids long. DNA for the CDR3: TGCGCCAGCAGCCGGATAGCGGGAGGCACAGATACGCAGTATTTT. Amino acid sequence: CASSRIAGGTDTQYF.

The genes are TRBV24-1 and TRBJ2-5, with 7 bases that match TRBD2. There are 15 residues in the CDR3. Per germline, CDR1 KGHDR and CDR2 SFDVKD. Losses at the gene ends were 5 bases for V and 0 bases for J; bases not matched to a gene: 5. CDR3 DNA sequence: TGTGCCACCAGTGCCACCGGGACTAACCAAGAGACCCAGTACTTC. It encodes CATSATGTNQETQYF.